This T cell receptor (beta chain) was captured in a study of CD8 T cells in Susac syndrome. Random-hexamer reverse transcription was applied to roughly 0.5 to 1 ug RNA. The TCR beta CDR3 was amplified by immunoSEQ multiplex PCR across 54 Vbeta, 13 Jbeta. TCRdb redid the calling of the immunoSEQ multiplex PCR reads with MiXCR, one entry per CDR3 protein. The data show 180,000 or so distinct CDR3 sequences, with around 94% seen just once and roughly 0.14% held by the top ten. CDR1 DFQATT and CDR2 SNEGSKA come from the germline V gene (reference sequence). This CDR3 is built from 16 residues. Unmatched junction bases numbered 16, after V lost 5 bases and J lost 9 bases.

V usage is TRBV20-1 and J usage is TRBJ2-3, with TRBD2 identical over 11 bases. This receptor was obtained from a human donor in good health. Sequencing was done on a sample of CD4+ T cells from PBMCs. CDR3 amino acids: CSADRTSGGGSITQYF. DNA for the CDR3: TGCAGTGCTGATCGAACTAGCGGGGGAGGCAGTATCACGCAGTATTTT.